This T cell receptor (beta chain) stems from a study of TIL therapy for anti-PD-1-resistant metastatic lung cancer. Study in general: Median tumor PD-L1 proportion score was roughly 5.5%. Findings and caveats of the study: The cohort had more treatment-naive, never-smoker and oncogene-addicted patients than typical.

To note about this clone: Its matching antigen is unknown.

The CDR3 consists of 15 residues. Germline CDR1 SGHTA, CDR2 FQGNSA. V lost 1 base and J lost 0, with 9 bases in between. The libraries were made with immunoSEQ v3. TCRdb keeps only in-frame clones here, not all; method: immunoSEQ multiplex PCR. The sample has about 20,000 clones, more than 65% seen once. Indicated time point: pre-treatment sample, taken before nivolumab and TIL therapy. Material: blood, obtained at baseline. The sequence came from a person between 30 and 79 years old with non-small cell lung cancer. This chain uses TRBV7-2 with TRBJ1-1; D is uncertain. CDR3 coding DNA: TGTGCCAGCAGCTTAGTTGGAATTTTGAACACTGAAGCTTTCTTT. The encoded protein is CASSLVGILNTEAFF.